This T cell receptor (beta chain) was identified during a study of post-analysis software for immune sequencing data. Study-level points and caveats: Significantly lower normalized Chao1 diversity was found in patients with multiple sclerosis relative to controls. A few TRBV segments occurring more often in patients than controls included TRBV5-6, TRBV5-1 and TRBV20-1.

With respect to this clonotype: The antigen is unknown.

The TCR beta cDNA libraries carried unique molecular identifiers. TCRdb re-called the PCR reads through MiXCR, storing one row per CDR3 protein. Of roughly 800,000 distinct CDR3 sequences listed, about 57% were seen once; the top ten hold approximately 4.5%. V was pared by 3 bases and J by 4 bases, with 12 bases between. The germline gives CDR1 SGHVS, CDR2 FQNEAQ. The CDR3 totals 14 residues. The sample was blood. This chain uses TRBV7-8 with TRBJ1-2, with D tentatively TRBD1 (5 bases). The TCR originated in a girl aged 5-17 years with multiple sclerosis. This CDR3 is CASSLADTTYGYTF. The DNA for the CDR3 is TGTGCCAGCAGCTTGGCGGACACTACCTATGGCTACACCTTC.